This is a list of T cell receptor beta chains from one sample in a study of T cell changes during pregnancy in multiple sclerosis. Clones were read by immunoSEQ multiplex PCR, and TCRdb kept only the in-frame ones, dropping some. The sample holds approximately 40,000 clones, roughly 90% seen once. The sample consisted of CD8+ T cells from peripheral blood mononuclear cells, taken in the third trimester of pregnancy. Receptors originate from a female donor with multiple sclerosis, enrolled in a pregnancy study. Each CDR3 is given with its conserved first and last residue. The D gene is left open where the match is weak. Clone size, where shown, is once, few, many, or a class for clones that have expanded.

clone_size: once; v_call: TRBV30; j_call: TRBJ1-1; d_call: NA; cdr3_nt: TGTGCCTGGAGTGCCTTTGGCGGCCCGGAAGCTTTCTTT; cdr3_aa: CAWSAFGGPEAFF
clone_size: NA; v_call: TRBV2; j_call: TRBJ2-1; d_call: TRBD1; cdr3_nt: TGTGCCAGCAGCGAGTGGGCCCTGGGACAGGGGTCAAACAATGAGCAGTTCTTC; cdr3_aa: CASSEWALGQGSNNEQFF
clone_size: NA; v_call: TRBV5-6; j_call: TRBJ1-1; d_call: TRBD1; cdr3_nt: TGTGCCAGCAGCTCGACGGGGACAGGGGACACTGAAGCTTTCTTT; cdr3_aa: CASSSTGTGDTEAFF
clone_size: NA; v_call: TRBV7-2; j_call: TRBJ2-3; d_call: TRBD2; cdr3_nt: TGTGCCAGCAGCCCCCCAGCGGGGACGAACACAGATACGCAGTATTTT; cdr3_aa: CASSPPAGTNTDTQYF
clone_size: once; v_call: TRBV25-1; j_call: TRBJ2-7; d_call: TRBD1; cdr3_nt: TGTGCCAGCAGTGAATTGGGGACAGCCTACGAGCAGTACTTC; cdr3_aa: CASSELGTAYEQYF
clone_size: once; v_call: TRBV29-1; j_call: TRBJ2-1; d_call: NA; cdr3_nt: TGCAGCACTCTATTTGGCAATGAGCAGTTCTTC; cdr3_aa: CSTLFGNEQFF
clone_size: NA; v_call: TRBV4-1; j_call: TRBJ1-1; d_call: NA; cdr3_nt: TGCGCCAGCAGCCCCTTAGCGAAGGTCACTGAAGCTTTCTTT; cdr3_aa: CASSPLAKVTEAFF
clone_size: NA; v_call: TRBV10-3; j_call: TRBJ2-2; d_call: NA; cdr3_nt: TGTGCCACAACGGACCCGGGACATACAACCGGGGAGCTGTTTTTT; cdr3_aa: CATTDPGHTTGELFF
clone_size: NA; v_call: TRBV27; j_call: TRBJ2-7; d_call: NA; cdr3_nt: TGTGCCAGCGAGGATCGGCGGGGCCCATACGAGCAGTACTTC; cdr3_aa: CASEDRRGPYEQYF
clone_size: NA; v_call: TRBV27; j_call: TRBJ2-7; d_call: NA; cdr3_nt: TGTGCCAGCAGTTTATCGGGGTCAGGGCTTGGCGAGCAGTACTTC; cdr3_aa: CASSLSGSGLGEQYF
clone_size: NA; v_call: TRBV4-2; j_call: TRBJ2-1; d_call: NA; cdr3_nt: TGTGCCAGCAGCCAAGGAGTTAGCTCGGTTGAGCAGTTCTTC; cdr3_aa: CASSQGVSSVEQFF
clone_size: NA; v_call: TRBV29-1; j_call: TRBJ2-7; d_call: NA; cdr3_nt: TGCAGCGTTGAGGTCGGGAGTAGCTTCGAGCAGTACTTC; cdr3_aa: CSVEVGSSFEQYF
clone_size: NA; v_call: TRBV4-2; j_call: TRBJ2-1; d_call: TRBD1; cdr3_nt: TGTGCCAGCAGCGGTGACAGGGGTTCCTACAATGAGCAGTTCTTC; cdr3_aa: CASSGDRGSYNEQFF
clone_size: NA; v_call: TRBV6-1; j_call: TRBJ1-6; d_call: NA; cdr3_nt: TGTGCCAGCACCCCGACAGGTGATAATTCACCCCTCCACTTT; cdr3_aa: CASTPTGDNSPLHF
clone_size: NA; v_call: TRBV4-2; j_call: TRBJ1-3; d_call: NA; cdr3_nt: TGTGCCAGCAGCCAAGTGGCAGACATCTCTGGAAACACCATATACTTT; cdr3_aa: CASSQVADISGNTIYF
clone_size: NA; v_call: TRBV18; j_call: TRBJ2-7; d_call: TRBD2; cdr3_nt: TGTGCCAGCTCACCACCGTGGAGGGAGGGCCGTAACGAGCAGTACTTC; cdr3_aa: CASSPPWREGRNEQYF
clone_size: NA; v_call: TRBV4-3; j_call: TRBJ2-1; d_call: TRBD2; cdr3_nt: TGCGCCAGCAGCCAGGGGACTAGCGGGGACTACAATGAGCAGTTCTTC; cdr3_aa: CASSQGTSGDYNEQFF
clone_size: NA; v_call: TRBV7-6; j_call: TRBJ2-7; d_call: NA; cdr3_nt: TGTGCCAGCAGCTTAGGACTAGGCACAAACGAGCAGTACTTC; cdr3_aa: CASSLGLGTNEQYF
clone_size: NA; v_call: TRBV9; j_call: TRBJ2-1; d_call: NA; cdr3_nt: TGTGCCAGCAGCGACGGACAAAATCCCATTAACAATGAGCAGTTCTTC; cdr3_aa: CASSDGQNPINNEQFF
clone_size: once; v_call: TRBV29-1; j_call: TRBJ1-2; d_call: NA; cdr3_nt: TGCAGCGTTGAAGAAAGGGGATTCTATGGCTACACCTTC; cdr3_aa: CSVEERGFYGYTF
clone_size: NA; v_call: TRBV7-9; j_call: TRBJ2-7; d_call: TRBD2; cdr3_nt: TGTGCCAGCAGCTTAGGGACTAGCGGGAGTGCCTACGAGCAGTACTTC; cdr3_aa: CASSLGTSGSAYEQYF
clone_size: NA; v_call: TRBV25-1; j_call: TRBJ1-1; d_call: TRBD1; cdr3_nt: TGTGCCAGCAGTGACGGGGACAGTGGGACTGAAGCTTTCTTT; cdr3_aa: CASSDGDSGTEAFF
clone_size: NA; v_call: TRBV11-2; j_call: TRBJ1-1; d_call: TRBD1; cdr3_nt: TGTGCCAGCAGCTTAGCAGGGGGCGCGAACACTGAAGCTTTCTTT; cdr3_aa: CASSLAGGANTEAFF
clone_size: once; v_call: TRBV13; j_call: TRBJ2-7; d_call: TRBD2; cdr3_nt: TGTGCCAGCAGCTTAGAGGGGACTAGCGGACTCCGAGGGGAGCTTGACGAGCAGTACTTC; cdr3_aa: CASSLEGTSGLRGELDEQYF
clone_size: once; v_call: TRBV29-1; j_call: TRBJ2-1; d_call: TRBD2; cdr3_nt: TGCAGCGTTGAGGGCCTAGCGGGAGTGAATGCCTACAATGAGCAGTTCTTC; cdr3_aa: CSVEGLAGVNAYNEQFF
clone_size: NA; v_call: TRBV4-3; j_call: TRBJ1-4; d_call: NA; cdr3_nt: TGCGCCAGCAGCCAAGGTATAAGGGAGAATGAAAAACTGTTTTTT; cdr3_aa: CASSQGIRENEKLFF
clone_size: NA; v_call: TRBV6-1; j_call: TRBJ1-1; d_call: NA; cdr3_nt: TGTGCCAGCATTAAAGGGGGGGGGAACACTGAAGCTTTCTTT; cdr3_aa: CASIKGGGNTEAFF
clone_size: NA; v_call: TRBV12-5; j_call: TRBJ1-2; d_call: TRBD1; cdr3_nt: TGTGCTAGTGGTTTGGTACAAACTACCGGGACAGGGGATGGCTACACCTTC; cdr3_aa: CASGLVQTTGTGDGYTF
clone_size: NA; v_call: TRBV7-9; j_call: TRBJ2-7; d_call: NA; cdr3_nt: TGTGCCAGCAGCTTAGCCCCCGTTAGCACGTCCTACGAGCAGTACTTC; cdr3_aa: CASSLAPVSTSYEQYF
clone_size: NA; v_call: TRBV13; j_call: TRBJ2-1; d_call: NA; cdr3_nt: TGTGCCAGCAGCTTAGGGGGCCCTAGCGAATTCGATGAGCAGTTCTTC; cdr3_aa: CASSLGGPSEFDEQFF
clone_size: NA; v_call: TRBV7-9; j_call: TRBJ2-1; d_call: TRBD1; cdr3_nt: TGTGCCAGCAGCTTACAGGGGGCTTACAATGAGCAGTTCTTC; cdr3_aa: CASSLQGAYNEQFF
clone_size: NA; v_call: TRBV28; j_call: TRBJ1-1; d_call: TRBD1; cdr3_nt: TGTGCCAGCAGTTTAAGTCAGGGGGACACTGAAGCTTTCTTT; cdr3_aa: CASSLSQGDTEAFF
clone_size: NA; v_call: TRBV5-4; j_call: TRBJ2-7; d_call: NA; cdr3_nt: TGTGCCAGCAGCCAAGAGATTGGCGCGGTCTACGAGCAGTACTTC; cdr3_aa: CASSQEIGAVYEQYF
clone_size: NA; v_call: TRBV5-6; j_call: TRBJ2-7; d_call: TRBD2; cdr3_nt: TGTGCCAGCAGCCCGGGACTAGCGGCCCTCGAGCAGTACTTC; cdr3_aa: CASSPGLAALEQYF
clone_size: few; v_call: TRBV15; j_call: TRBJ2-1; d_call: TRBD1; cdr3_nt: TGTGCCACCAGCACCGGGACAGGGGGGAATGAGCAGTTCTTC; cdr3_aa: CATSTGTGGNEQFF
clone_size: NA; v_call: TRBV9; j_call: TRBJ2-7; d_call: TRBD1; cdr3_nt: TGTGCCAGCAGCGCCGGGACAGGGCCGTACGAGCAGTACTTC; cdr3_aa: CASSAGTGPYEQYF
clone_size: NA; v_call: TRBV9; j_call: TRBJ2-1; d_call: TRBD2; cdr3_nt: TGTGCCAGCAGCGTAGGAAGCGGGGCCCCCTACAATGAGCAGTTCTTC; cdr3_aa: CASSVGSGAPYNEQFF
clone_size: NA; v_call: TRBV11-2; j_call: TRBJ2-3; d_call: NA; cdr3_nt: TGTGCCAGCAGCCAGGGACACCTTAGCACAGATACGCAGTATTTT; cdr3_aa: CASSQGHLSTDTQYF
clone_size: NA; v_call: TRBV28; j_call: TRBJ1-5; d_call: NA; cdr3_nt: TGTGCCAGCAGTTTAGAGGGCGGGGGTAGCAATCAGCCCCAGCATTTT; cdr3_aa: CASSLEGGGSNQPQHF
clone_size: NA; v_call: TRBV5-1; j_call: TRBJ2-7; d_call: TRBD1; cdr3_nt: TGCGCCAGCAGCTGGGGACAGGGGGCCGGCGGACCCTACGAGCAGTACTTC; cdr3_aa: CASSWGQGAGGPYEQYF
clone_size: NA; v_call: TRBV27; j_call: TRBJ2-3; d_call: TRBD2; cdr3_nt: TGTGCCAGCAGTCCCTTGACTAGCGGGGGACCCACAGATACGCAGTATTTT; cdr3_aa: CASSPLTSGGPTDTQYF
clone_size: NA; v_call: TRBV19; j_call: TRBJ2-1; d_call: TRBD1; cdr3_nt: TGTGCCAGTAGTCTCCGGGACAGGGAATACAATGAGCAGTTCTTC; cdr3_aa: CASSLRDREYNEQFF
clone_size: few; v_call: TRBV4-3; j_call: TRBJ2-7; d_call: TRBD2; cdr3_nt: TGCGCCAGCAGCCAAGATGTGGTAGCGGGAGTCCCTCCGGGCGAGCAGTACTTC; cdr3_aa: CASSQDVVAGVPPGEQYF
clone_size: NA; v_call: TRBV4-1; j_call: TRBJ1-1; d_call: NA; cdr3_nt: TGCGCCAGCAGCCAAACAACAGTCCTGCCCTTCGCTTTCTTT; cdr3_aa: CASSQTTVLPFAFF
clone_size: NA; v_call: TRBV7-9; j_call: TRBJ2-7; d_call: NA; cdr3_nt: TGTGCCAGCAGCCCCTACCCCCGACGGGGTTCCTCCTACGAGCAGTACTTC; cdr3_aa: CASSPYPRRGSSYEQYF
clone_size: NA; v_call: TRBV4-3; j_call: TRBJ2-7; d_call: NA; cdr3_nt: TGCGCCAGCAGCCAAGTCGGGGGTCCCGGGACGGAACCATACGAGCAGTACTTC; cdr3_aa: CASSQVGGPGTEPYEQYF